The 2 T cell receptor beta chains below all came from one sample that was sequenced in a study of response to subunit inactivated influenza vaccine. TCRdb re-called the RT-PCR reads with MiXCR, one entry per CDR3 protein. Of about 780,000 distinct CDR3 sequences in the sample, less than 20% were seen once. The source was PBMCs from blood, collected about 5 days after vaccination. The receptor source for this set is a man in his fifties or sixties who received an inactivated influenza vaccine.

The V and J genes are TRBV7-2 and TRBJ2-7; D is possibly TRBD1 (6 bases). CDR1 and CDR2 from the germline V gene are SGHTA and FQGNSA. This CDR3 region has 14 residues. Trimming removed 7 bases from V and 0 bases from J, with 13 bases in between. DNA for the CDR3: TGTGCCAGCACCCCGAGGGGGTACTCCTACGAGCAGTACTTC. This codes for CASTPRGYSYEQYF. Combining the CDR3 with reference TRBV7-2 and TRBJ2-7 gives the whole variable domain GAGVSQSPSNKVTEKGKDVELRCDPISGHTALYWYRQSLGQGLEFLIYFQGNSAPDKSGLPSDRFSAERTGGSVSTLTIQRTQQEDSAVYLCASTPRGYSYEQYFGPGTRLTVT.

This chain joins TRBV9 and TRBJ2-7; 7 bases fit TRBD1. Losses at the gene ends were 3 bases for V and 2 bases for J; bases not matched to a gene: 5. Germline CDR1 and CDR2: SGDLS and YYNGEE. The length of the CDR3 is 14 residues. CDR3 bases: TGTGCCAGCAGCGCAGAGACAGGGACCTACGAGCAGTACTTC. As protein: CASSAETGTYEQYF.